Detailed here is one T cell receptor (beta chain). What it recognizes is unknown. The same CDR3 can be traced to other DNA sequences in this sample. The study ran its PCR with 60 Vbeta and 13 Jbeta primers. Authors' methods: Later, an analysis found 75 million to 90 million unique TCR beta chains, and 9.5 million to 11 million of these were shared. Libraries were prepared by immunoSEQ multiplex PCR; TCRdb keeps only in-frame clonotypes and omits some of them. V and J calls and clone size are those listed in that table; D and trimming were worked out from the DNA. The sample lists approximately 110,000 clones, 70% occurring once. This sample was included in a study of cytomegalovirus exposure and HLA in healthy donors. Study results and limitations: Earlier analysis found most TCR beta V segments productive about 87% or about 30% of the time. Differences between HLA loci emerged in a later analysis of TCR association rates, with DRB1 most and HLA-C fewest.

Trimming pared 2 bases from V and 0 bases from J, leaving 6 bases between. The V gene's germline CDR1 is SGHRS and CDR2 YFSETQ. The length of the CDR3 is 14 residues. The chain employs TRBV5-1 and TRBJ1-3; unclear D gene. Sequencing input: PBMCs. This clonotype originated in a man between 40 and 49 years old in good health and CMV-seropositive. CDR3 DNA sequence: TGCGCCAGCAGCTTTACTTCCTCTGGAAACACCATATATTTT. This sequence encodes CASSFTSSGNTIYF. Full variable domain (missing parts from reference TRBV5-1 and TRBJ1-3): KAGVTQTPRYLIKTRGQQVTLSCSPISGHRSVSWYQQTPGQGLQFLFEYFSETQRNKGNFPGRFSGRQFSNSRSEMNVSTLELGDSALYLCASSFTSSGNTIYFGEGSWLTVV.